The 7 T cell receptor beta chains below all came from one sample that was sequenced in a study of T cell changes during pregnancy in multiple sclerosis. Data came from immunoSEQ multiplex PCR; TCRdb stores just in-frame clones and leaves some out. The table records fewer than 140,000 clones, roughly 89% of them present only once. The material was peripheral blood, obtained before pregnancy. The receptors derive from a female donor with multiple sclerosis, enrolled in a pregnancy study.

The V gene is TRBV5-6, the J gene TRBJ1-4; TRBD1 aligns across 7 bases. The CDR3 is 15 residues long. CDR1 and CDR2 (germline): SGHDT, YYEEEE. The J segment lost 7 bases and the V segment lost 6 bases, leaving 12 bases of the junction unmatched. The CDR3 DNA is TGTGCCAGCAAACGCACAGGGGTTTCTTCTGAAAAACTGTTTTTT. Translating it yields CASKRTGVSSEKLFF.

This chain uses TRBV5-4 with TRBJ1-1, with 9 bases matching TRBD1. The germline CDR1 and CDR2 sequences are SGHNT and YYREEE (reference sequence). The CDR3 sequence is 14 residues long. The V and J ends lost 5 bases and 5 bases, in that order; junction bases with no gene match: 7. CDR3 bases: TGTGCCAGCAGAGGAGGACAGGGGAGGACTGAAGCTTTCTTT. Translation gives CASRGGQGRTEAFF. The whole variable domain, remainder taken from reference TRBV5-4 and TRBJ1-1, is ETGVTQSPTHLIKTRGQQVTLRCSSQSGHNTVSWYQQALGQGPQFIFQYYREEENGRGNFPPRFSGLQFPNYSSELNVNALELDDSALYLCASRGGQGRTEAFFGQGTRLTVV.

The V gene is TRBV5-5, the J gene TRBJ1-3; D gene uncertain. V lost 2 bases and J 1 base, leaving 16 bases between the germline ends. The germline CDR1 and CDR2 sequences are SGHKS and YYEKEE (reference sequence). The CDR3 loop spans 17 amino acids. The DNA of the CDR3 is TGTGCCAGCAGCTTAGGTTGGTCGAGGGATTCTGGAAACACCATATATTTT. It specifies CASSLGWSRDSGNTIYF. The full variable domain, completed using reference TRBV5-5 and TRBJ1-3, is DAGVTQSPTHLIKTRGQQVTLRCSPISGHKSVSWYQQVLGQGPQFIFQYYEKEERGRGNFPDRFSARQFPNYSSELNVNALLLGDSALYLCASSLGWSRDSGNTIYFGEGSWLTVV.

V is TRBV19 and J is TRBJ2-2, with D tentatively TRBD2 (7 bases). This CDR3 is built from 15 residues. V lost 10 bases and J 0 bases, leaving 15 bases between the germline ends. Germline CDR1 is LNHDA and CDR2 is SQIVND (reference sequence). In nucleotides, the CDR3 is TGTGCCACCCAAAAGGGGGGGACGAACACCGGGGAGCTGTTTTTT. This translates into CATQKGGTNTGELFF.

V gene TRBV6-5 combines with J gene TRBJ1-1; 7 positions match TRBD1. There are 15 residues in the CDR3. V lost 5 bases, J lost 4 bases, and 10 bases stayed unmatched. CDR1 is MNHEY, CDR2 SVGAGI, per germline. The CDR3 reads CASSPRGQWATEAFF. In nucleotides, the CDR3 is TGTGCCAGCAGTCCCAGGGGACAGTGGGCCACTGAAGCTTTCTTT.

The J gene is TRBJ2-7, the V gene TRBV6-5, with D possibly matching TRBD1 (5 bases). Germline V gene data show CDR1 as MNHEY and CDR2 as SVGAGI. This CDR3 spans 13 amino acids. The V end lost 8 bases, the J end lost 2 bases, and 13 bases lay between the germline ends. CDR3 in amino acids: CASGEQDPYEQYF. The CDR3 region has the DNA TGTGCCAGCGGGGAACAGGACCCCTACGAGCAGTACTTC.

The chain couples TRBV7-2 to TRBJ1-6; TRBD1 is a possible D gene (5 bases). This CDR3 is 11 amino acids long. CDR1 and CDR2 (germline): SGHTA, FQGNSA. The V and J ends lost 5 bases and 10 bases respectively, with 6 bases between them. CDR3: CASSQGSPLHF. Written as DNA, the CDR3 is TGTGCCAGCAGCCAGGGATCACCCCTCCACTTT.